The 24 T cell receptor beta chains below all came from one sample that was sequenced in a study of beta chain features in type 1 diabetes. These receptors' targets are unknown. Investigators reverse transcribed all isolated RNA, so they sequenced expressed TCRB transcripts. Produced via immunoSEQ multiplex PCR; TCRdb's table is partial and in-frame only. Of 600,000 to 700,000 clones listed, 9.5% to 15% were seen once; the top ten hold over 0.1%. Study results and limitations: TCRB CDR3s from Type 1 diabetes patients were moderately but significantly shorter in all four CD4+ subsets.

The sequenced sample was naive CD4+ T cells from blood. All receptors come from a man younger than 45 with type 1 diabetes.

This chain uses TRBV6-5 with TRBJ1-2; D unresolved. The CDR3 covers 15 residues. V lost 0 bases to trimming and J lost 2 bases, with 10 bases between them. The germline V gene has CDR1 MNHEY and CDR2 SVGAGI. The CDR3 is CASSYSRLWNYGYTF. The CDR3 DNA follows: TGTGCCAGCAGTTACTCCCGCCTTTGGAACTATGGCTACACCTTC.

The J gene is TRBJ1-5, the V gene TRBV19, with D maybe TRBD1 (5 bases). CDR3 length equals 16 residues. Trimming shortened V by 5 bases and J by 0 bases, and 14 bases separated the two germline ends. The V gene's germline CDR1 is LNHDA and CDR2 SQIVND (reference sequence). Written as DNA, the CDR3 is TGTGCCAGTAGTCCTCTTGGGGCCTATAGCAATCAGCCCCAGCATTTT. Translated, it gives CASSPLGAYSNQPQHF.

This clone was seen a few times. The genes are TRBV14 and TRBJ1-2, with D possibly being TRBD1 (5 bases). This CDR3 contains 17 residues. V was cut by 0 bases and J by 4 bases, with 18 bases left in between. In germline, CDR1 is SGHDN, CDR2 FVKESK. CDR3 amino acids: CASSQEPGLSSGYGYTF. The CDR3 nucleotides read TGTGCCAGCAGCCAAGAACCGGGACTTTCGTCCGGCTATGGCTACACCTTC.

The V and J genes are TRBV7-8 and TRBJ2-6; D not certain. Looked up from germline, CDR1 is SGHVS and CDR2 is FQNEAQ. The CDR3 loop spans 15 amino acids. V was pared by 7 bases and J by 1 base, with 11 bases between. The CDR3 DNA follows: TGTGCCAGCACCGGTCCATTTTCTGGGGCCAACGTCCTGACTTTC. This gives the protein CASTGPFSGANVLTF.

The CDR3 DNA reads as TGTGCCAGCAGGCTAGGAATCATGGGCCACAATGAGCAGTTCTTC. Translating it yields CASRLGIMGHNEQFF. The J gene is TRBJ2-1, the V gene TRBV27; unclear D gene. CDR3 length: 15 amino acids. Looked up from germline, CDR1 is MNHEY and CDR2 is SMNVEV (reference sequence). Trimming removed 6 bases from V and 5 bases from J, with 17 bases in between.

V usage is TRBV4-1 and J usage is TRBJ2-2, with D possibly TRBD1 on 6 matching bases. The V end was cut by 2 bases, the J end by 0 bases, with 13 bases between. This CDR3 is 17 amino acids long. Germline V gene lookup returns CDR1 MGHRA and CDR2 YSYEKL. CDR3 protein: CASSQFSGTTNTGELFF. The CDR3 DNA is TGCGCCAGCAGCCAATTTTCCGGGACAACGAACACCGGGGAGCTGTTTTTT.

This clone was detected a few times. This rearrangement joins TRBV29-1 to TRBJ2-7; D is possibly TRBD2 (5 bases). The ends were cut back, 5 bases at V and 0 bases at J, with 8 bases in the middle. CDR1 is SQVTM and CDR2 is ANQGSEA in the germline V gene. The CDR3 runs to 12 residues. CDR3 nucleotide sequence: TGCAGCGTTTATACTAGCTCCTACGAGCAGTACTTC. Residues: CSVYTSSYEQYF.

The chain recombines TRBV10-3 with TRBJ2-1; D assignment may be TRBD1 or TRBD2 (5 bases each). Trimming pared 3 bases from V and 4 bases from J, leaving 13 bases between. Germline V lookup: CDR1 ENHRY, CDR2 SYGVKD. This CDR3 is 15 amino acids long. CDR3 residues: CAISESRGRYNEQFF. CDR3 DNA sequence: TGTGCCATCAGTGAATCTCGGGGCAGATACAATGAGCAGTTCTTC.

This clone was observed a few times. This rearrangement joins TRBV27 to TRBJ2-5; the D is unclear. Germline V gene data show CDR1 as MNHEY and CDR2 as SMNVEV (reference sequence). V dropped 1 base and J dropped 4 bases, with 13 bases sitting between them. The CDR3 is 15 amino acids. DNA of the CDR3: TGTGCCAGCAGTTTATTGAGAGGATCGGGAGAGACCCAGTACTTC. Amino acids: CASSLLRGSGETQYF.

This clone was seen a handful of times. The chain is built from TRBV7-9 and TRBJ2-3, with 8 bases aligning to TRBD1. This CDR3 region has 14 residues. The V segment lost 3 bases and the J segment 3 bases; nucleotides outside the gene matches: 2. Germline CDR1 and CDR2: SEHNR and FQNEAQ (reference sequence). The CDR3 region is CASSFGQGTDTQYF. In DNA form, the CDR3 reads TGTGCCAGCAGCTTCGGACAGGGAACAGATACGCAGTATTTT.

This chain joins TRBV6-4 and TRBJ2-5; no clear D. Trimming took 6 bases from V and 1 from J, leaving 9 bases between them. Germline V gene data show CDR1 as MRHNA and CDR2 as SNTAGT. The CDR3 covers 13 residues. The CDR3 protein is CASSATGQETQYF. CDR3 coding DNA: TGTGCCAGCAGCGCGACCGGCCAAGAGACCCAGTACTTC.

This sequence joins TRBV9 and TRBJ1-3, with 7 bases identical to TRBD1. Looked up from germline, CDR1 is SGDLS and CDR2 is YYNGEE. The CDR3 sequence is 15 residues long. The V segment lost 2 bases and the J segment 4 bases; nucleotides outside the gene matches: 6. The CDR3, as DNA: TGTGCCAGCAGCGTCGGACAGGTTAACGGAAACACCATATATTTT. It is translated as CASSVGQVNGNTIYF.

This clone was counted a few times. The chain carries TRBV7-3 and TRBJ2-1; D might be TRBD1 (7 bases). Looked up from germline, CDR1 is SGHTA and CDR2 is FQGTGA. V was cut by 5 bases and J by 7 bases, with 18 bases left in between. There are 15 residues in the CDR3. The CDR3 protein is CASSLEGARRNEQFF. In nucleotides, the CDR3 is TGTGCCAGCAGCCTGGAGGGGGCGAGAAGAAATGAGCAGTTCTTC.

The chain is built from TRBV2 and TRBJ2-5; D is ambiguous. From germline, CDR1 is SNHLY and CDR2 FYNNEI. The CDR3 runs to 14 residues. Trimming shortened V by 3 bases and J by 5 bases, and 13 bases separated the two germline ends. CDR3: CASSDFWADETQYF. The CDR3 bases are TGTGCCAGCAGTGACTTCTGGGCCGATGAGACCCAGTACTTC.

This rearrangement joins TRBV30 to TRBJ1-5, with a possible D match to TRBD1 (6 bases). Germline CDR1 GTSNPN, CDR2 SVGIG (reference sequence). The length of the CDR3 is 13 residues. V lost 2 bases to trimming and J lost 5 bases, with 10 bases between them. The CDR3 region has the DNA TGTGCCTGGAGTCCCAACAGGGATCAGCCCCAGCATTTT. It translates to CAWSPNRDQPQHF.

This clone was counted only a few times. The gene calls are TRBV28 and TRBJ2-7; either TRBD1 or TRBD2 may fit D (6 bases each). Trimming left V 5 bases short and J 2 bases short, with 22 bases between. Germline CDR1 and CDR2: MDHEN and SYDVKM. The length of the CDR3 is 17 residues. In DNA form, the CDR3 reads TGTGCCAGCAGTCCCGGCGCACCAGGGGAGGCGACCTACGAGCAGTACTTC. Protein product: CASSPGAPGEATYEQYF.

The chain recombines TRBV5-1 with TRBJ2-7, with D possibly called TRBD1 or TRBD2 (5 bases each). The CDR3 is 13 amino acids. The V end lost 7 bases, the J end lost 3 bases, and 14 bases lay between the germline ends. Germline V CDR1 and CDR2: SGHRS, YFSETQ. Written as DNA, the CDR3 is TGCGCCAGCGGATCCGGGACCATCTACGAGCAGTACTTC. As protein: CASGSGTIYEQYF.

The chain carries TRBV25-1 and TRBJ1-2, with a weak D call TRBD1 (5 bases). Germline V lookup: CDR1 MGHDK, CDR2 SYGVNS. V was cut by 3 bases and J by 1 base, with 12 bases left in between. The CDR3 consists of 15 residues. In DNA, the CDR3 is TGTGCCAGCAGTGAGGGGCCAACATATAACTATGGCTACACCTTC. Protein: CASSEGPTYNYGYTF.

The chain recombines TRBV29-1 with TRBJ2-7, with a possible D match to TRBD2 (6 bases). V lost 4 bases, J lost 2 bases, and 9 bases lay in between. CDR3 length: 12 residues. The germline V gene has CDR1 SQVTM and CDR2 ANQGSEA. The CDR3 coding sequence is TGCAGCGTTGGGAGGGGTCCCTACGAGCAGTACTTC. Protein product: CSVGRGPYEQYF.

CDR3 coding DNA: TGTGCCAGCAGCTTAGCACAGTATAATGAAAAACTGTTTTTT. This encodes CASSLAQYNEKLFF. This chain joins TRBV7-2 and TRBJ1-4; D call uncertain. The CDR3 is 14 amino acids. V shed 0 bases and J shed 4 bases, with 6 bases lying between them. Germline CDR1 SGHTA, CDR2 FQGNSA.

Concerning this clone itself: Other DNA sequences within the sample encode an identical CDR3. This chain connects TRBV29-1 to TRBJ1-6, with 9 bases lining up with TRBD1. The V gene's germline CDR1 is SQVTM and CDR2 ANQGSEA. V lost 3 bases to trimming and J lost 9 bases; unmatched junction nucleotides: 3. The CDR3 contains 13 residues. As DNA, the CDR3 is TGCAGCGTTGAGGGACAGGGTGGTTCACCCCTCCACTTT. Its protein is CSVEGQGGSPLHF.

Worth noting for this clone: Different DNA sequences within this sample yield the same CDR3. The rearrangement links TRBV18 to TRBJ2-7; 9 nucleotides agree with TRBD1. This CDR3 region has 14 residues. Germline loops: CDR1 KGHSH, CDR2 LQKENI. V was clipped by 6 bases and J by 4 bases; unmatched bases: 7. CDR3 bases: TGTGCCAGCTCCCCTACAGGGGGCTCGTACGAGCAGTACTTC. This sequence encodes CASSPTGGSYEQYF.

V is TRBV5-4 and J is TRBJ1-1; D unclear. The CDR3 totals 13 residues. Germline assignment: CDR1 SGHNT and CDR2 YYREEE (reference sequence). V was trimmed by 3 bases and J by 1 base, leaving 7 bases between them. The CDR3 spells CASSSTTNTEAFF. CDR3 DNA: TGTGCCAGCAGCTCTACAACGAACACTGAAGCTTTCTTT. The full variable domain, completed using reference TRBV5-4 and TRBJ1-1, is ETGVTQSPTHLIKTRGQQVTLRCSSQSGHNTVSWYQQALGQGPQFIFQYYREEENGRGNFPPRFSGLQFPNYSSELNVNALELDDSALYLCASSSTTNTEAFFGQGTRLTVV.

The chain couples TRBV14 to TRBJ1-2; no clear D gene. V was clipped by 4 bases and J by 8 bases, with 11 bases between them. The CDR3 totals 12 residues. Germline V lookup: CDR1 SGHDN, CDR2 FVKESK. Here the CDR3 DNA reads TGTGCCAGCAGCCCCCTGGGTGGGGGCTACACCTTC. This encodes CASSPLGGGYTF.